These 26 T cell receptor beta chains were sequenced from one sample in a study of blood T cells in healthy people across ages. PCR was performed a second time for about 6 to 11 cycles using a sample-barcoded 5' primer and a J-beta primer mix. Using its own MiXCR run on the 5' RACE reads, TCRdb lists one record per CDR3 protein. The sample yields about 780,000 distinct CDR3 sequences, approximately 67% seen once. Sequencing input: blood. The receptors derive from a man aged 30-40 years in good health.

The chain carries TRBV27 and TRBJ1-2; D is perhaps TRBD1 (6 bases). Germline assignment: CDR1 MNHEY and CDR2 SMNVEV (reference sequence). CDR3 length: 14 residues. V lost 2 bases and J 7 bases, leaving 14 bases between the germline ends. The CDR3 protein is CASSLKGEGGGYTF. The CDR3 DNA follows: TGTGCCAGCAGTTTAAAGGGGGAAGGGGGTGGCTACACCTTC.

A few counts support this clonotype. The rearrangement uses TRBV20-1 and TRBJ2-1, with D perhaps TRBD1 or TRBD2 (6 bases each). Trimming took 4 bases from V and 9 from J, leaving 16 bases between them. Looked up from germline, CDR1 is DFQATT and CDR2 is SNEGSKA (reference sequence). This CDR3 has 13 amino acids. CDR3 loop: CSAIYIGGGEQFF. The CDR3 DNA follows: TGCAGTGCTATATACATCGGGGGCGGTGAGCAGTTCTTC.

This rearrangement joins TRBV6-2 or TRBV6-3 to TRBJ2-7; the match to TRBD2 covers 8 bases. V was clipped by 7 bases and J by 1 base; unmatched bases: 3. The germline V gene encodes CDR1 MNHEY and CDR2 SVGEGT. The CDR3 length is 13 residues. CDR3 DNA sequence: TGTGCCAGCAAAAAGCGGGGGTCCTACGAGCAGTACTTC. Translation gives CASKKRGSYEQYF.

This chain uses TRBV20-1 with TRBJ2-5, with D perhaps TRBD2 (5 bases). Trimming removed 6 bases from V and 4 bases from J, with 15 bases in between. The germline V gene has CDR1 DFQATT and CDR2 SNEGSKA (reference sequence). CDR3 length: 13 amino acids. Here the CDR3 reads CSAGREIRETQYF. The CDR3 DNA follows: TGCAGTGCAGGCCGGGAAATCCGAGAGACCCAGTACTTC.

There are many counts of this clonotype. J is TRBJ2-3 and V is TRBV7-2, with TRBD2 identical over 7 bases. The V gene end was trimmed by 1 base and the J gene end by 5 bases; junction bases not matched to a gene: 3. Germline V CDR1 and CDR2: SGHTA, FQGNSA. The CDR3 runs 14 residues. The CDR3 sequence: CASSLDSSGDTQYF. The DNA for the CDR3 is TGTGCCAGCAGCTTAGATTCTAGCGGAGATACGCAGTATTTT.

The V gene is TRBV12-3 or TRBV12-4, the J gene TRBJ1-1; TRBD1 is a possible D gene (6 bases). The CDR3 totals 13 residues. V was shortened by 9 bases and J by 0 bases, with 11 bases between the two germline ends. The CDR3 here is CASLRGMNTEAFF. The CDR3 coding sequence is TGTGCCAGTCTCAGGGGAATGAACACTGAAGCTTTCTTT.

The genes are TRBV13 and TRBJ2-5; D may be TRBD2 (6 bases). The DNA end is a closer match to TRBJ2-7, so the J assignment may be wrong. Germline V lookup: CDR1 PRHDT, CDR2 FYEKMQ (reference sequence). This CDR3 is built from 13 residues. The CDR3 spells CASSLGSGREQYF. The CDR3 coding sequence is TGTGCCAGCAGCTTAGGCAGCGGGCGCGAGCAGTACTTC.

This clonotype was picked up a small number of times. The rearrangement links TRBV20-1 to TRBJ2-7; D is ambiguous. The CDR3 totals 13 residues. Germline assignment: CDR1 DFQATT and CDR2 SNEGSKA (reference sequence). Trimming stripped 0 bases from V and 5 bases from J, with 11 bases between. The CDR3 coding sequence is TGCAGTGCTAGAGATTTTCAAGGGAACGAGCAGTACTTC. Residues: CSARDFQGNEQYF.

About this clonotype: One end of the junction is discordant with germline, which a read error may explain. In DNA, the CDR3 is TGTGCCAGCTTACAGACCTCGTACCAAGGGACCCAGTACTTC. Its protein is CASLQTSYQGTQYF. V usage is TRBV2 and J usage is TRBJ2-5; D not certain. Germline-derived CDR1 and CDR2 are SNHLY and FYNNEI. This CDR3 comprises 14 residues.

This CDR3 reads CASSQETGLPNEKLFF. The DNA for the CDR3 is TGTGCCAGCAGCCAGGAGACAGGGCTACCTAATGAAAAACTGTTTTTT. The chain links TRBV4-2 to TRBJ1-4, with 7 bases lining up with TRBD1. V gave up 3 bases and J gave up 3 bases; unmatched junction bases: 7. The germline V gene has CDR1 LGHNA and CDR2 YNFKEQ. The CDR3 is 16 amino acids.

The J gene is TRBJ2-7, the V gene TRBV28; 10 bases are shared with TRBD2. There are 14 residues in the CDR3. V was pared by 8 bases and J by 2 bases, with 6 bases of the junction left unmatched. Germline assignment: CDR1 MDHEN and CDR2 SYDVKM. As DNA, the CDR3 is TGTGCCAGCGGCAGCGGGGGGGCTACCTACGAGCAGTACTTC. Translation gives CASGSGGATYEQYF.

The CDR3 coding sequence is TGTGCCAGCAGCCAAGATTGGGGAAAGCGCTACGAGCAGTACTTC. It translates to CASSQDWGKRYEQYF. V is TRBV14 and J is TRBJ2-7; D unresolved. This CDR3 has 15 amino acids. Trimming shortened V by 0 bases and J by 3 bases, and 12 bases separated the two germline ends. CDR1 is SGHDN and CDR2 is FVKESK in the germline V gene.

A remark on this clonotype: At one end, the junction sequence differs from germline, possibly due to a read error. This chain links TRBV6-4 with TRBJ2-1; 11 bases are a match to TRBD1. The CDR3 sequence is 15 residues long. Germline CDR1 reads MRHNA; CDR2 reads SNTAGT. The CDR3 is CTSSDSGTGGNEQFF. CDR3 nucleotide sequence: TGTACCAGCAGTGACTCGGGGACAGGGGGGAATGAGCAGTTCTTC.

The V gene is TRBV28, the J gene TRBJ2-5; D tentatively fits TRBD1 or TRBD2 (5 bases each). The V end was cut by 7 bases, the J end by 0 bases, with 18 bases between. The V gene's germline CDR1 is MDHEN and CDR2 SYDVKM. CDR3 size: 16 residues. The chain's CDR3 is CASTSGAAKYQETQYF. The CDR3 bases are TGTGCCAGCACCTCCGGGGCAGCGAAGTACCAAGAGACCCAGTACTTC.

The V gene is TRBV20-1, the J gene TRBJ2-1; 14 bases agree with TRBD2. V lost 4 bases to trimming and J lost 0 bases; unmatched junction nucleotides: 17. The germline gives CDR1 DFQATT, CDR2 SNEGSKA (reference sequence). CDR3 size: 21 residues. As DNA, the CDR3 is TGCAGTGCTAACAACCCAACCGGACTAGCGGGGGGCTTCAGCTCCTACAATGAGCAGTTCTTC. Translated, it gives CSANNPTGLAGGFSSYNEQFF.

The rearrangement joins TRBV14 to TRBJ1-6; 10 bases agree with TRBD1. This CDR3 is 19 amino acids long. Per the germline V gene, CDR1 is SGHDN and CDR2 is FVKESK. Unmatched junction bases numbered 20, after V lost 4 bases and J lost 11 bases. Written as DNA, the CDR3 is TGTGCCAGCAGCCCGGGGGCTCCCGGGGGACAGGGGTTAGGAGCACCCCTCCACTTT. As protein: CASSPGAPGGQGLGAPLHF.

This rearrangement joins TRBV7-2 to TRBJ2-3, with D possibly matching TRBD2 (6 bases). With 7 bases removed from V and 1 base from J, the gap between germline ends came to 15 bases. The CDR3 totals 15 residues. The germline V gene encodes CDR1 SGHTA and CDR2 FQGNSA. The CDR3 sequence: CASTLSASGTDTQYF. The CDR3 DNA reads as TGTGCCAGCACCCTCTCCGCTAGCGGCACAGATACGCAGTATTTT. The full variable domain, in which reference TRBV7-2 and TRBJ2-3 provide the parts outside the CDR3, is GAGVSQSPSNKVTEKGKDVELRCDPISGHTALYWYRQSLGQGLEFLIYFQGNSAPDKSGLPSDRFSAERTGGSVSTLTIQRTQQEDSAVYLCASTLSASGTDTQYFGPGTRLTVL.

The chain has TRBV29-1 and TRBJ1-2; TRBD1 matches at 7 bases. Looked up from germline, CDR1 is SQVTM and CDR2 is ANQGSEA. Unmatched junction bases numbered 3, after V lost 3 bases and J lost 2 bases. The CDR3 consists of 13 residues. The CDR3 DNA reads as TGCAGCGTTGAGGCGGGACAGAACTATGGCTACACCTTC. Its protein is CSVEAGQNYGYTF.

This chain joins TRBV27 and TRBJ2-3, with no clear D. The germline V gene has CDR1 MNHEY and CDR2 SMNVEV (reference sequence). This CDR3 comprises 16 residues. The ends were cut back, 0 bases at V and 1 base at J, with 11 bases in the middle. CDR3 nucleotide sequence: TGTGCCAGCAGTTTATCTGGGCCTTGGGGCACAGATACGCAGTATTTT. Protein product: CASSLSGPWGTDTQYF.

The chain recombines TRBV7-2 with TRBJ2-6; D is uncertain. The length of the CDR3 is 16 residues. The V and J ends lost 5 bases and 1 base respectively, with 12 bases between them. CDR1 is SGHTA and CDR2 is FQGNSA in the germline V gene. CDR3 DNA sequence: TGTGCCAGCAGCCTGGGAATCCCTTCTGGGGCCAACGTCCTGACTTTC. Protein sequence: CASSLGIPSGANVLTF. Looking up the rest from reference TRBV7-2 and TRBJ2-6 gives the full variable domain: GAGVSQSPSNKVTEKGKDVELRCDPISGHTALYWYRQSLGQGLEFLIYFQGNSAPDKSGLPSDRFSAERTGGSVSTLTIQRTQQEDSAVYLCASSLGIPSGANVLTFGAGSRLTVL.

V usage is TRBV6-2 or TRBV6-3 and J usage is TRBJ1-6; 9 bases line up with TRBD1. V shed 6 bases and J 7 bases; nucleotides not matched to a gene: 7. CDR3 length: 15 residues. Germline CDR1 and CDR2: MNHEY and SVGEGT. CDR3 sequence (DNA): TGTGCCAGCAGCCGGACAGGGGAAGGCAATTCACCCCTCCACTTT. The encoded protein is CASSRTGEGNSPLHF.

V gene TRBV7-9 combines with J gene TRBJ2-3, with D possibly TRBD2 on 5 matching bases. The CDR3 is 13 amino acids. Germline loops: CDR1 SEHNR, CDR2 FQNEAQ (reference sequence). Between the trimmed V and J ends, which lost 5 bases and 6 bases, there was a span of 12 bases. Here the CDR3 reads CASSVVSGDTQYF. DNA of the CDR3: TGTGCCAGCAGCGTAGTATCGGGGGATACGCAGTATTTT.

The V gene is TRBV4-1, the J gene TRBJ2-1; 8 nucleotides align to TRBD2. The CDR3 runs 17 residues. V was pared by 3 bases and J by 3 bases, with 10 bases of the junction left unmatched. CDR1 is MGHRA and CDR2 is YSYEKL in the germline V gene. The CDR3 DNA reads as TGCGCCAGCAGCCAGACTTCTAGGACTAGCAACTACAATGAGCAGTTCTTC. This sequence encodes CASSQTSRTSNYNEQFF.

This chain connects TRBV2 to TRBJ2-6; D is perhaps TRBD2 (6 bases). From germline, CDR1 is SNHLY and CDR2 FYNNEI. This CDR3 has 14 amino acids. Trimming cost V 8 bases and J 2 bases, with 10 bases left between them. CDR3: CASEREAGANVLTF. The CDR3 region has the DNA TGTGCCAGCGAGAGGGAGGCTGGGGCCAACGTCCTGACTTTC. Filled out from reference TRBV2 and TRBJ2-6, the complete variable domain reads EPEVTQTPSHQVTQMGQEVILRCVPISNHLYFYWYRQILGQKVEFLVSFYNNEISEKSEIFDDQFSVERPDGSNFTLKIRSTKLEDSAMYFCASEREAGANVLTFGAGSRLTVL.

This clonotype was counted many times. This chain's CDR3 is CASSLEGGYTF. In nucleotides, the CDR3 is TGTGCCAGCAGCTTAGAGGGTGGCTACACCTTC. This rearrangement joins TRBV7-9 to TRBJ1-2; D call uncertain. The germline CDR1 and CDR2 sequences are SEHNR and FQNEAQ (reference sequence). Trimming removed 1 base at V and 7 bases at J, with 4 bases between. The CDR3 consists of 11 residues.

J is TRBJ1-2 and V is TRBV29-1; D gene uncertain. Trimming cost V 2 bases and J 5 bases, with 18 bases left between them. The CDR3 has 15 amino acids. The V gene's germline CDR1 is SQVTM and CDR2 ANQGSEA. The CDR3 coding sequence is TGCAGCGTTGAATTGCAGCTGCAAGTACCTTATGGCTACACCTTC. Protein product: CSVELQLQVPYGYTF.